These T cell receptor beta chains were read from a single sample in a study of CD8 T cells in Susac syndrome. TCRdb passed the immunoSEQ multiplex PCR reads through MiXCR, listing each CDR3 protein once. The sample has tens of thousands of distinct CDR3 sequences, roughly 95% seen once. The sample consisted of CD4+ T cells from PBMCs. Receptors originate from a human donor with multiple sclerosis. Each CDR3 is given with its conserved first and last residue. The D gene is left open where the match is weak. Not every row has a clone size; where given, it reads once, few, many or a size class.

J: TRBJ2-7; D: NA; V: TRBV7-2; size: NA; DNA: TGTGCCAGCAGCTTGAGGGGCGAGGGAGAGCAGTACTTC; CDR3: CASSLRGEGEQYF
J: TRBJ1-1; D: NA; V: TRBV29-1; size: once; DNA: TGCAGCGTTGGAGACATGAGGACTGAAGCTTTCTTT; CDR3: CSVGDMRTEAFF
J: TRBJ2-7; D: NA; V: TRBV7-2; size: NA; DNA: TGTGCCAGCAGCCAAGATAGGAGGTCTGGGTACTTC; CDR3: CASSQDRRSGYF
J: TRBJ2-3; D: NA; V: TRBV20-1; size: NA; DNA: TGCAGTGCTAGAGAGGGCGCAGATACGCAGTATTTT; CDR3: CSAREGADTQYF
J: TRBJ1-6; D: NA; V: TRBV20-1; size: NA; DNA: TGCAGTGCTAGGGACAGCTATAATTCACCCCTCCACTTT; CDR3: CSARDSYNSPLHF
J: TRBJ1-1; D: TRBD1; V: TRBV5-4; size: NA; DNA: TGTGCCAGCAGCCTGGGGACAGGGCACAACACTGAAGCTTTCTTT; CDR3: CASSLGTGHNTEAFF
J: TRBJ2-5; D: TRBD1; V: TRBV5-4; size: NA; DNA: TGTGCCAGCAGCTCTAACAGGGGGCCGGATGAGACCCAGTACTTC; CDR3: CASSSNRGPDETQYF
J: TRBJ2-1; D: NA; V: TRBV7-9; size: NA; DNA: TGTGCCAGCAGCTCCCCGATCGGGAATCTTGGTAGCGATGAGCAGTTCTTC; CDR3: CASSSPIGNLGSDEQFF
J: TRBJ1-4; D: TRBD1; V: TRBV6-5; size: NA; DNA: TGTGCCAGCAGTCGACAGGGGTATGAAGGAAAACTGTTTTTT; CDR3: CASSRQGYEGKLFF
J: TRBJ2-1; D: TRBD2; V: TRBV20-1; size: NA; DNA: TGCAGTGCCAGGAGCGGGGGGGCCTACAATGAGCAGTTCTTC; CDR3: CSARSGGAYNEQFF
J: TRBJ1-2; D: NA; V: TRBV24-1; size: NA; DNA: TGTGCCACCAGTGATTTTCTGACCGAGTATGGCTACACCTTC; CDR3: CATSDFLTEYGYTF
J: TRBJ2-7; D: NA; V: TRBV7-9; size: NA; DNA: TGTGCCAGCAGCTCCACATCCTACGAGCAGTACTTC; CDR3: CASSSTSYEQYF
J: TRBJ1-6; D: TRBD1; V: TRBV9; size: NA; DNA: TGTGCCAGCAGCGTAGCCGGTGGACAGGCAATACCCTCACCCCTCCACTTT; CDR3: CASSVAGGQAIPSPLHF
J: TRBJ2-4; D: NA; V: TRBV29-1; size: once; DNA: TGCAGCGTTGCGGCAGGTGACATTCAGTACTTC; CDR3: CSVAAGDIQYF
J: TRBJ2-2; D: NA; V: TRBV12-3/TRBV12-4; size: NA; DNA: TGTGCCAGCAGTCCCCCCTTGGACGGCACCGGGGAGCTGTTTTTT; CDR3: CASSPPLDGTGELFF
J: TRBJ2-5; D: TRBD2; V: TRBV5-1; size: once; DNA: TGCGCCAGCAGCTTGGCAAGGACTAGTGGGTTGGAAGAGACCCAGTACTTC; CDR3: CASSLARTSGLEETQYF
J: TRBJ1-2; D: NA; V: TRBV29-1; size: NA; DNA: TGCAGCGTTGAAGATCGCACCTATGGCTACACCTTC; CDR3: CSVEDRTYGYTF
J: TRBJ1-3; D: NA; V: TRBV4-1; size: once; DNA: TGCGCCAGCAGCCAAGATACCGGGGCTGGAAACACCATATATTTT; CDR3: CASSQDTGAGNTIYF
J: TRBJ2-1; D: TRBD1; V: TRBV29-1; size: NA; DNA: TGCAGCGCGCAAATAACAGGGGGCCACAATGAGCAGTTCTTC; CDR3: CSAQITGGHNEQFF
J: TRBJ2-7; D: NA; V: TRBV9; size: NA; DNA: TGTGCCAGCAGCCCCCAGTGGCAGGGGAGCGACGAGCAGTACTTC; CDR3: CASSPQWQGSDEQYF
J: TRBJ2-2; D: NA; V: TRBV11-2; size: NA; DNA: TGTGCCAGCAGCTTGATTGGGCAGGGGACCGGGGAGCTGTTTTTT; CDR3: CASSLIGQGTGELFF
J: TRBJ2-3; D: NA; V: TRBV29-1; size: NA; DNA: TGCAGCGTTGGTCCGAGTGGGCGCACAGATACGCAGTATTTT; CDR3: CSVGPSGRTDTQYF
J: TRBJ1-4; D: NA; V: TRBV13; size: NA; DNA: TGTGCCAGCAGCCGGGCGATACCGAATGAAAAACTGTTTTTT; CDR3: CASSRAIPNEKLFF
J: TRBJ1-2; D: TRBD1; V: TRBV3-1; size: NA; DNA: TGTGCCAGCAGCCAAAACAGGGGGACCGAGTATGGCTACACCTTC; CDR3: CASSQNRGTEYGYTF
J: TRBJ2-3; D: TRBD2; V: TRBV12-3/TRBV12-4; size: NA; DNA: TGTGCCAGCAGTCCTCCCCAGCGGGGGGGCACAGATACGCAGTATTTT; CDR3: CASSPPQRGGTDTQYF
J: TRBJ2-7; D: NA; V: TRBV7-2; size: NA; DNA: TGTGCCAGCAGCTCGGGCTGGCGGGCGCCCAACGAGCAGTACTTC; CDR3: CASSSGWRAPNEQYF
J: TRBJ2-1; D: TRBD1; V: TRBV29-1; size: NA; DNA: TGCAGCCTAAGGACAGGGTACAATGAGCAGTTCTTC; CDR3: CSLRTGYNEQFF
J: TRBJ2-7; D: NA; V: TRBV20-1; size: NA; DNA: TGCAGTGCTAGAGCAGGGGAAGGGTCCTACGAGCAGTACTTC; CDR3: CSARAGEGSYEQYF
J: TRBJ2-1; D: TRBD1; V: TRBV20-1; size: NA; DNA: TGCAGTGCTAGACCCAAGGGGGACAGGCTCTACAATGAGCAGTTCTTC; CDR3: CSARPKGDRLYNEQFF
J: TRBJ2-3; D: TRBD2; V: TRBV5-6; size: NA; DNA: TGTGCCAGCAGCGGCCCGGGACTAGACCGGTTCACAGATACGCAGTATTTT; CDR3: CASSGPGLDRFTDTQYF
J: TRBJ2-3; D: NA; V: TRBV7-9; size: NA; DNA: TGTGCCAGCAGCTTGAGTGCGGTCACAGATACGCAGTATTTT; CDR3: CASSLSAVTDTQYF
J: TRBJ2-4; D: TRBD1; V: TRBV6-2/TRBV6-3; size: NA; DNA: TGTGCCAGCAGGGATCCGGCGATGGGGACAGATACGCAGTACTTC; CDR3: CASRDPAMGTDTQYF
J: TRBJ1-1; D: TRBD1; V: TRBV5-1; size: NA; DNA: TGCGCCAGCAGCCCAAGCCGACAGGGTTACACTGAAGCTTTCTTT; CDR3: CASSPSRQGYTEAFF
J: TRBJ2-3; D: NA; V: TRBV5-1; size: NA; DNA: TGCGCCAGCAGCTTGGTTCAGGGACCCACAGATACGCAGTATTTT; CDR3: CASSLVQGPTDTQYF
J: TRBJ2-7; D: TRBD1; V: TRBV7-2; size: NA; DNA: TGTGCCAGTTCGGGACAGATTCCCTACGAGCAGTACTTC; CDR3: CASSGQIPYEQYF
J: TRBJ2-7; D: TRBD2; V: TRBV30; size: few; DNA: TGTGCCTGGAGTCCGGGACTAGCGGGGCTCTACGAGCAGTACTTC; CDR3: CAWSPGLAGLYEQYF
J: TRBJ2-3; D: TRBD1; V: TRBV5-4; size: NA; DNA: TGTGCCAGTTATTCGACAGGGATCGATACGCAGTATTTT; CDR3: CASYSTGIDTQYF
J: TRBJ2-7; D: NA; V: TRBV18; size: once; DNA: TGTGCCAGCCCGGACATGCCGCAGGGCTACGAGCAGTACTTC; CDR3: CASPDMPQGYEQYF
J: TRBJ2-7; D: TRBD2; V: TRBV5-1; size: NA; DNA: TGCGCCAGCAGCTACGGGGGGGTTGCCTACGAGCAGTACTTC; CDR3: CASSYGGVAYEQYF
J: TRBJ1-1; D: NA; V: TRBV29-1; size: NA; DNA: TGCAGCGTTGTCCTTATTTTGAACACTGAAGCTTTCTTT; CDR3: CSVVLILNTEAFF
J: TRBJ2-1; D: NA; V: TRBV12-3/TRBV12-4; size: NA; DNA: TGTGCCAGCAGCCCTTGGCAGGGGTCGAAGAATGAGCAGTTCTTC; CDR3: CASSPWQGSKNEQFF
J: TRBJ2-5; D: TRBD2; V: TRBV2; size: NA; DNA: TGTGCCAGCAACCAGCGGGGGGGCTCGGAGACCCAGTACTTC; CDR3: CASNQRGGSETQYF
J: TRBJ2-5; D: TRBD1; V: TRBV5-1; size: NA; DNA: TGCGCCAGCGACAGAACAGGGGGTGGGGAGACCCAGTACTTC; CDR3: CASDRTGGGETQYF
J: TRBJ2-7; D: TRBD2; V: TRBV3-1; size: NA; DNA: TGTGCCAGCAGCCAAGAGTGGAAGCGGGGAACGTACGAGCAGTACTTC; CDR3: CASSQEWKRGTYEQYF
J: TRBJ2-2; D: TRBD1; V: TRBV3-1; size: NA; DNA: TGTGCCAGCAGCCGCCGGGACAGCCCAAACACCGGGGAGCTGTTTTTT; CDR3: CASSRRDSPNTGELFF
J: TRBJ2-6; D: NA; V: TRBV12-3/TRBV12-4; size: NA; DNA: TGTGCCAGCAGTTTAAGTTCCTCTGGGGCCAACGTCCTGACTTTC; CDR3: CASSLSSSGANVLTF
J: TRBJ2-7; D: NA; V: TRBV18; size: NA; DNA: TGTGCCAGCTCAGCGATGACAGGGAGGTATGGCGAGCAGTACTTC; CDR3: CASSAMTGRYGEQYF
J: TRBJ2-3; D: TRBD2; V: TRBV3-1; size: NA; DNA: TGTGCCAGCAGCCACACCAACGGGGCGGGGGGGCGAGATACGCAGTATTTT; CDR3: CASSHTNGAGGRDTQYF
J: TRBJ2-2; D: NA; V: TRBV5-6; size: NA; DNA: TGTGCCAGCAGCTTCCGTTTCGCGAACACCGGGGAGCTGTTTTTT; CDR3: CASSFRFANTGELFF
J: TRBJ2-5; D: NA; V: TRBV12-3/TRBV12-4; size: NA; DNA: TGTGCCAGCAGTTTACGGGCGGTACAAGAGACCCAGTACTTC; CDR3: CASSLRAVQETQYF
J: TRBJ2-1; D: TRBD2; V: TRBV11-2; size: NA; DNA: TGTGCCAGCAGCTTAGTCGGGAGGGGGAGGATTAATGAGCAGTTCTTC; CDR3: CASSLVGRGRINEQFF
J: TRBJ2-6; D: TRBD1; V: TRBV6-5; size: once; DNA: TGTGCCAGCAGTTACAGGACAGGGTTCCTCTCTGGGGCCAACGTCCTGACTTTC; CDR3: CASSYRTGFLSGANVLTF
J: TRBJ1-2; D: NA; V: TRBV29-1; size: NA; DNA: TGCAGCGTTGAAGTCGCCGGTAGCTATGGCTACACCTTC; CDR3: CSVEVAGSYGYTF
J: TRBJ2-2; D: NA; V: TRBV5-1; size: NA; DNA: TGCGCCAGCAGCCTAGGGAACACCGGGGAGCTGTTTTTT; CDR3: CASSLGNTGELFF
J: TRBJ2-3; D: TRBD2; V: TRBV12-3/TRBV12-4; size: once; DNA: TGTGCCAGCAGGCGGACTAGCGGGGCGACAGATACGCAGTATTTT; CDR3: CASRRTSGATDTQYF
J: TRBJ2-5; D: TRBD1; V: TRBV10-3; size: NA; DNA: TGTGCCATCAAGGCACAGGGGGACCAAGAGACCCAGTACTTC; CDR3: CAIKAQGDQETQYF
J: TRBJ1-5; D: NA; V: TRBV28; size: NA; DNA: TGTGCCAGCAGCCTAACAATCGGCAATCAGCCCCAGCATTTT; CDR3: CASSLTIGNQPQHF
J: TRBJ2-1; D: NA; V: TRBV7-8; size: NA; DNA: TGTGCCAGCAGCTTAAAAGAGTCGGCTACAACTGAGCAGTTCTTC; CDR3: CASSLKESATTEQFF
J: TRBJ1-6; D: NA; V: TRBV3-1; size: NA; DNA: TGTGCCAGCAGCCAAGGTCCTTCACCCCTCCACTTT; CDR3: CASSQGPSPLHF
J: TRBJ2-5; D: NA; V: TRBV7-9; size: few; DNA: TGTGCCAGCAGCCCGCAGGGAACAGAGACCCAGTACTTC; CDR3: CASSPQGTETQYF